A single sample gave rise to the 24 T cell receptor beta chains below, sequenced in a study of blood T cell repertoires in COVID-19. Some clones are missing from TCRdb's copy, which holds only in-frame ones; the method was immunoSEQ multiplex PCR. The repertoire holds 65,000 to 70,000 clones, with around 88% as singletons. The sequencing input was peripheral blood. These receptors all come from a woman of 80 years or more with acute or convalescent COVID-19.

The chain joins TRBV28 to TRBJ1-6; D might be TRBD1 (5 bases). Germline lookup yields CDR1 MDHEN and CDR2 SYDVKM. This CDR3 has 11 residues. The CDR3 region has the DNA TGTGGGGGTCGGACAAAATCACCCCTCCACTTT. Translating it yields CGGRTKSPLHF. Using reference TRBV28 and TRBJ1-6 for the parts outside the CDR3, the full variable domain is DVKVTQSSRYLVKRTGEKVFLECVQDMDHENMFWYRQDPGLGLRLIYFSYDVKMKEKGDIPEGYSVSREKKERFSLILESASTNQTSMYLCGGRTKSPLHFGNGTRLTVT.

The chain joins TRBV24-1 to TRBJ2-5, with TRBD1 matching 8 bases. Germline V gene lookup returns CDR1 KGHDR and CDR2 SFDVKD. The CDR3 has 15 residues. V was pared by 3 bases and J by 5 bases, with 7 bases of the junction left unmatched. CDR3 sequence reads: CATSDTGQGAETQYF. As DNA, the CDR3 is TGTGCCACCAGTGATACCGGACAGGGAGCGGAGACCCAGTACTTC.

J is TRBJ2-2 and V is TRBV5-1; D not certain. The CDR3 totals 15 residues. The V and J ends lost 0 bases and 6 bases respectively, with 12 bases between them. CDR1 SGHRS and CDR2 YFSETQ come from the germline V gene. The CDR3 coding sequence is TGCGCCAGCAGCTTGGCCTTCGACCGGGCCGGGGAGCTGTTTTTT. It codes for CASSLAFDRAGELFF.

CDR3 amino acids: CASSEGLPHQPQHF. The CDR3 region has the DNA TGTGCCAGCAGTGAGGGACTACCGCATCAGCCCCAGCATTTT. The rearrangement links TRBV28 to TRBJ1-5; TRBD1 might be the D (5 bases). Trimming shortened V by 5 bases and J by 5 bases, and 13 bases separated the two germline ends. The CDR3 is 14 residues long. Germline CDR1 MDHEN, CDR2 SYDVKM.

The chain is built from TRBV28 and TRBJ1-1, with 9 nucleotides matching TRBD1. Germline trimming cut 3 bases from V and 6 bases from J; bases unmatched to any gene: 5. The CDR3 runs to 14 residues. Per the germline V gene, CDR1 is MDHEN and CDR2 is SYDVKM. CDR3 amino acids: CASSLGDRVAEAFF. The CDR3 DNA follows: TGTGCCAGCAGTTTGGGGGACAGGGTCGCTGAAGCTTTCTTT.

The CDR3 here is CSAGQGPGELFF. CDR3 sequence (DNA): TGCAGCGCGGGACAGGGGCCCGGGGAGCTGTTTTTT. This chain joins TRBV29-1 and TRBJ2-2; 10 nucleotides agree with TRBD1. In germline, CDR1 is SQVTM, CDR2 ANQGSEA. Trimming cost V 7 bases and J 6 bases; bases outside gene matches: 2. The CDR3 consists of 12 residues.

DNA for the CDR3: TGTGCCAGTAGTCTCGGGGGAGTGATGAACACTGAAGCTTTCTTT. Protein product: CASSLGGVMNTEAFF. The chain couples TRBV19 to TRBJ1-1, with D possibly TRBD1 on 5 matching bases. V was trimmed by 5 bases and J by 0 bases, leaving 13 bases between them. Per germline, CDR1 LNHDA and CDR2 SQIVND (reference sequence). The CDR3 has 15 amino acids.

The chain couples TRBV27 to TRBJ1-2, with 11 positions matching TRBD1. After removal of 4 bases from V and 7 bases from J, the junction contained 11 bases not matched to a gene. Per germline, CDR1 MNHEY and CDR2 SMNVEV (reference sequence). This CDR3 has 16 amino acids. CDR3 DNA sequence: TGTGCCAGCAGTTCCCCCAGGACAGGGGGCGAGAGTGGCTACACCTTC. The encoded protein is CASSSPRTGGESGYTF.

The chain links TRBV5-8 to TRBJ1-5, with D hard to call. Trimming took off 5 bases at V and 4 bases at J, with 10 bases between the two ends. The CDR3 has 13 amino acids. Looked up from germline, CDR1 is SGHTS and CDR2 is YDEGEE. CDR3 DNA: TGTGCCAGCAGTTACGACTGGAATCAGCCCCAGCATTTT. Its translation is CASSYDWNQPQHF.

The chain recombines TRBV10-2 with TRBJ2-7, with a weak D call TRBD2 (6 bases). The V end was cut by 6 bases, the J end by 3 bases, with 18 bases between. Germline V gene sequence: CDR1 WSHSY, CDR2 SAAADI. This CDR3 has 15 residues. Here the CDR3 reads CASSRFGAGNYEQYF. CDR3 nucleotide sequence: TGCGCCAGCAGCAGGTTCGGGGCGGGAAACTACGAGCAGTACTTC.

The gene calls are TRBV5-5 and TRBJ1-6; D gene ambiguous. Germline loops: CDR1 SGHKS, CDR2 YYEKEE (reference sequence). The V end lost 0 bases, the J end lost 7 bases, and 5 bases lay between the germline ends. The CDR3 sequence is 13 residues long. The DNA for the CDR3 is TGTGCCAGCAGCTTGGGGGCAAATTCACCCCTCCACTTT. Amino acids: CASSLGANSPLHF.

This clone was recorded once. The CDR3 loop reads CASSRDRGSVGEKLFF. Written as DNA, the CDR3 is TGTGCCAGCAGCCGGGACAGGGGGTCCGTAGGTGAAAAACTGTTTTTT. The gene calls are TRBV7-2 and TRBJ1-4, with 11 bases matching TRBD1. The CDR3 is 16 amino acids. Looked up from germline, CDR1 is SGHTA and CDR2 is FQGNSA. Germline trimming cut 5 bases from V and 7 bases from J; bases unmatched to any gene: 9.

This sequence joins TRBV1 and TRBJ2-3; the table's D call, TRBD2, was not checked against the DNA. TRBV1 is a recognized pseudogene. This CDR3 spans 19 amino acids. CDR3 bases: TGCACCAGCAGCCAAGCCGGGACTAGCGGGGATTCTAGCACAGATACGCAGTATTTT. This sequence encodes CTSSQAGTSGDSSTDTQYF.

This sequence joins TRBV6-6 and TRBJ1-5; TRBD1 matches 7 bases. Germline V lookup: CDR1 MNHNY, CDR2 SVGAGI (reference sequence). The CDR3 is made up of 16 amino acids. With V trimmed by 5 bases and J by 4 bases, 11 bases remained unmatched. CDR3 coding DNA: TGTGCCAGCAGTCGAACCGGGACAGCACCTAATCAGCCCCAGCATTTT. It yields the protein CASSRTGTAPNQPQHF.

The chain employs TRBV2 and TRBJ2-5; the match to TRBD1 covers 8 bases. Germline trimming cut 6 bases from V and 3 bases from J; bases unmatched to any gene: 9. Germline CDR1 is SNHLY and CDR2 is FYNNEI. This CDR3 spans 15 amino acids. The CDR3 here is CASRSDRAEEETQYF. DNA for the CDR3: TGTGCCAGCAGATCGGACAGGGCGGAGGAAGAGACCCAGTACTTC.

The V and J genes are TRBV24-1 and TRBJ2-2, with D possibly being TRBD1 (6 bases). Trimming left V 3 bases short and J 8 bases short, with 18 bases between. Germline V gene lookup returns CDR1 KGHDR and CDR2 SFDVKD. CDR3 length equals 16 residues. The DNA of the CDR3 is TGTGCCACCAGTGATACACAGGGTGGGAGATTAGGGGAGCTGTTTTTT. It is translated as CATSDTQGGRLGELFF.

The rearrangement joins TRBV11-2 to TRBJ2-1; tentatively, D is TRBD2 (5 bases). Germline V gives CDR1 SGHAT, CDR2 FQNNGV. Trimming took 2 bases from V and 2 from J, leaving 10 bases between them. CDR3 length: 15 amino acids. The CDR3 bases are TGTGCCAGCAGCTTACTGGTCGGGACCTACAATGAGCAGTTCTTC. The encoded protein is CASSLLVGTYNEQFF.

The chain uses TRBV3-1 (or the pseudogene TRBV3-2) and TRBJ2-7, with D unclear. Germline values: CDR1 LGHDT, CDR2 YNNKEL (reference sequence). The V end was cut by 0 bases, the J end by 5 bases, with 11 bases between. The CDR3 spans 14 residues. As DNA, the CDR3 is TGTGCCAGCAGCCAAGACCTAGTTAGCCACGAGCAGTACTTC. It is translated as CASSQDLVSHEQYF.

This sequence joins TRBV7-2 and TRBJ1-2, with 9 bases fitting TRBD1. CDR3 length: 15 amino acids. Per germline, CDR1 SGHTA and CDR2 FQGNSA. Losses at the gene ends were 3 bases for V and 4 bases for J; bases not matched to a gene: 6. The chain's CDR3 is CASSLDRGSIYGYTF. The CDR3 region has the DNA TGTGCCAGCAGCTTGGACAGGGGCTCTATCTATGGCTACACCTTC.

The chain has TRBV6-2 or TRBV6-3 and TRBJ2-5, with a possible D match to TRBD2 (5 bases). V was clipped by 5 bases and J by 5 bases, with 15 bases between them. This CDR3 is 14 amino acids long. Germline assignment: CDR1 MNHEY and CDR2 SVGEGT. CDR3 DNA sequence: TGTGCCAGCAGTCCCCTAGGACTCCCGGAGACCCAGTACTTC. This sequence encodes CASSPLGLPETQYF.

CDR3 protein: CASSLAVRGTGEQYF. CDR3 sequence (DNA): TGCGCCAGCAGCTTGGCCGTACGGGGGACGGGGGAGCAGTACTTC. The genes are TRBV5-1 and TRBJ2-7; TRBD2 is a possible D gene (6 bases). This CDR3 is built from 15 residues. CDR1 is SGHRS, CDR2 YFSETQ, per germline. V lost 0 bases, J lost 7 bases, and 17 bases lay in between.

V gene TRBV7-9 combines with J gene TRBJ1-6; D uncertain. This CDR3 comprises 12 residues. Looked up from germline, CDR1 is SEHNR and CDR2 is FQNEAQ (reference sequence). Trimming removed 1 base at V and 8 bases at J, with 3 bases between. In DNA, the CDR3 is TGTGCCAGCAGCTTAGGCGATTCACCCCTCCACTTT. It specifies CASSLGDSPLHF.

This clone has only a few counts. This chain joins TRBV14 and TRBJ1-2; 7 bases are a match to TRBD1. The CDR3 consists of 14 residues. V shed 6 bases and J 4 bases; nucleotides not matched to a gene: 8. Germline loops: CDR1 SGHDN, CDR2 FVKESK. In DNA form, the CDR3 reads TGTGCCAGCAGACCGACAGGGAACTCCTATGGCTACACCTTC. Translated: CASRPTGNSYGYTF.

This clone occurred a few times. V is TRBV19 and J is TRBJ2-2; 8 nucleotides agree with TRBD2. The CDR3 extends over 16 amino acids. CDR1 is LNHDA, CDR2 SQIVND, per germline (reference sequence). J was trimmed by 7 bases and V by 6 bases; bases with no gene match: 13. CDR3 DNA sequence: TGTGCCAGTAGAACGGGAGGGCCTTTCGTCGGCGGGGAGCTGTTTTTT. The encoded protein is CASRTGGPFVGGELFF.